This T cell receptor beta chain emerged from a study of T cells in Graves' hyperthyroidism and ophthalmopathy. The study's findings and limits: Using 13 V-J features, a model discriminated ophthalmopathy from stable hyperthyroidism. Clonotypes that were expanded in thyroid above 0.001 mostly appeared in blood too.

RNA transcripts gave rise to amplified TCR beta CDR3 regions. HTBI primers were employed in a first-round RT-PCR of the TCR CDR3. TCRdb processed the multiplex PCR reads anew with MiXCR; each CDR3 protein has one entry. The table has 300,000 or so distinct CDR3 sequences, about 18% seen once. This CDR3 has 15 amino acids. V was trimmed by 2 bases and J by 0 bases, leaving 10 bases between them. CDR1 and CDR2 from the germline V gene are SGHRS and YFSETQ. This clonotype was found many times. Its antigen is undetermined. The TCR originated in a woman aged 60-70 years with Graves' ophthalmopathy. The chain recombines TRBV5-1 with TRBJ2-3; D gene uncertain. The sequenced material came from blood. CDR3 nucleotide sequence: TGCGCCAGCAGCTTACGCGAGCTTAGCACAGATACGCAGTATTTT. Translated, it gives CASSLRELSTDTQYF.